These 3 T cell receptor beta chains were all obtained from the same sample, sequenced in a study of shared clonotypes between healthy human individuals. Measured with immunoSEQ multiplex PCR; TCRdb has only the in-frame clones, and not every one. The sample contains 2,500,000 or so clones, about 92% of which appear only once. The specimen was naive CD4+ T cells sorted from blood. The subset was: CD45RA+ positively selected. The receptors come from a man aged 18 to 29 in good health.

The chain couples TRBV30 to TRBJ1-5; D remains ambiguous. Trimming pared 4 bases from V and 7 bases from J, leaving 11 bases between. The CDR3 extends over 12 amino acids. Germline CDR1 is GTSNPN and CDR2 is SVGIG (reference sequence). The CDR3 DNA reads TGTGCCTGGAACTCGGGTAGCCAGCCCCAGCATTTT. Its protein product is CAWNSGSQPQHF.

The chain links TRBV29-1 to TRBJ2-7; the D is unclear. Germline values: CDR1 SQVTM, CDR2 ANQGSEA. The CDR3 has 14 amino acids. V lost 7 bases, J lost 2 bases, and 18 bases lay in between. CDR3 bases: TGCAGCGGTATTAGTGGGTACCCTACCTACGAGCAGTACTTC. Translated, it gives CSGISGYPTYEQYF.

The chain couples TRBV9 to TRBJ2-7; D perhaps matches TRBD1 (6 bases). Germline V CDR1 and CDR2: SGDLS, YYNGEE. V gave up 3 bases and J gave up 3 bases, with 19 bases separating them. The CDR3 is 16 amino acids. CDR3 DNA: TGTGCCAGCAGCGGGACCCACAGGGAGTCGGTCTACGAGCAGTACTTC. Encoded protein: CASSGTHRESVYEQYF.